The 32 T cell receptor beta chains reported below all come from one sample, sequenced in a study of cytomegalovirus exposure and HLA in healthy donors. The PCR used 60 Vbeta and 13 Jbeta primers. The data were produced by immunoSEQ multiplex PCR, yet TCRdb's version contains in-frame clones alone and is incomplete. The repertoire holds some 150,000 clones, with around 75% as singletons. The source material was PBMCs. These receptors all come from a human donor in good health.

V is TRBV29-1 and J is TRBJ1-1, with TRBD1 identical over 8 bases. The length of the CDR3 is 18 residues. CDR1 and CDR2 from the germline V gene are SQVTM and ANQGSEA. V shed 0 bases and J 2 bases; nucleotides not matched to a gene: 14. The CDR3 is CSVEDRGFGTGINTEAFF. The CDR3 DNA is TGCAGCGTTGAAGATCGCGGTTTCGGGACAGGAATTAACACTGAAGCTTTCTTT.

The chain carries TRBV6-5 and TRBJ2-7; D gene unclear. Trimming took off 5 bases at V and 2 bases at J, with 7 bases between the two ends. Germline V lookup: CDR1 MNHEY, CDR2 SVGAGI. CDR3 length: 12 residues. The CDR3 is CASSPRTYEQYF. CDR3 DNA: TGTGCCAGCAGTCCTAGGACCTACGAGCAGTACTTC.

The J gene is TRBJ2-4, the V gene TRBV30; 8 bases are shared with TRBD2. Germline V gives CDR1 GTSNPN, CDR2 SVGIG (reference sequence). With V trimmed by 3 bases and J by 8 bases, 15 bases remained unmatched. This CDR3 region has 16 residues. CDR3 sequence reads: CAWSGGGLEIADIQYF. As DNA, the CDR3 is TGTGCCTGGAGCGGGGGGGGTTTGGAGATAGCGGACATTCAGTACTTC. The full variable domain, its missing parts supplied by reference TRBV30 and TRBJ2-4, is SQTIHQWPATLVQPVGSPLSLECTVEGTSNPNLYWYRQAAGRGLQLLFYSVGIGQISSEVPQNLSASRPQDRQFILSSKKLLLSDSGFYLCAWSGGGLEIADIQYFGAGTRLSVL.

This clone appeared once. The V gene is TRBV18, the J gene TRBJ2-2; TRBD1 agrees at 8 bases. The CDR3 loop spans 16 amino acids. J lost 0 bases, V lost 5 bases, and 5 bases had no gene match. Per the germline V gene, CDR1 is KGHSH and CDR2 is LQKENI. Here the CDR3 DNA reads TGTGCCAGCTCAGCCGAGACAGGGGCGAACACCGGGGAGCTGTTTTTT. It encodes CASSAETGANTGELFF.

This chain connects TRBV6-5 to TRBJ2-7; possible D gene TRBD1, 8 bases. CDR1 and CDR2 from the germline V gene are MNHEY and SVGAGI. Trimming removed 4 bases at V and 2 bases at J, with 18 bases between. This CDR3 region has 16 residues. CDR3 nucleotides: TGTGCCAGCAGTTCAAGGGGGGGGGACAGGACCTACGAGCAGTACTTC. This codes for CASSSRGGDRTYEQYF.

The chain employs TRBV6-1 and TRBJ2-2; D gene unclear. The germline gives CDR1 MNHNS, CDR2 SASEGT. The CDR3 has 12 amino acids. V lost 2 bases to trimming and J lost 7 bases, with 5 bases between them. The CDR3 DNA follows: TGTGCCAGCAGTGAAAGAGTCGGGGAGCTGTTTTTT. This sequence encodes CASSERVGELFF.

This chain uses TRBV21-1 with TRBJ1-1; the D call in the table, TRBD1, was not verified against the DNA. TRBV21-1 is a documented pseudogene. CDR3 size: 11 residues. The DNA for the CDR3 is TGTGCCAGCGGGACAGGGTATAGGGCTTTCTTT. It codes for CASGTGYRAFF.

The V call is TRBV6-5, the J call TRBJ2-1; possible D gene TRBD2, 7 bases. This CDR3 spans 15 amino acids. The V gene's germline CDR1 is MNHEY and CDR2 SVGAGI. V lost 0 bases and J lost 5, with 11 bases in between. The CDR3 loop reads CASSYSGGANNEQFF. CDR3 nucleotides: TGTGCCAGCAGTTACTCGGGGGGGGCTAACAATGAGCAGTTCTTC.

The rearrangement uses TRBV4-3 and TRBJ2-2; 7 positions agree with TRBD2. Per germline, CDR1 LGHNA and CDR2 YSLEER. The CDR3 is made up of 15 amino acids. The trim removed 0 bases at V and 8 bases at J, leaving 6 bases unmatched. CDR3 nucleotides: TGCGCCAGCAGCCAAGAATGGTCAGCGGGAGGGGAGCTGTTTTTT. Its translation is CASSQEWSAGGELFF.

J is TRBJ2-7 and V is TRBV7-9; D call uncertain. The CDR3 totals 15 residues. V gave up 5 bases and J gave up 0 bases, with 14 bases separating them. The germline V gene has CDR1 SEHNR and CDR2 FQNEAQ (reference sequence). The CDR3 sequence: CASSLGAASSYEQYF. DNA of the CDR3: TGTGCCAGCAGCCTAGGCGCAGCGAGCTCCTACGAGCAGTACTTC.

The V gene is TRBV30, the J gene TRBJ1-6, with a possible D match to TRBD1 (5 bases). Germline CDR1 is GTSNPN and CDR2 is SVGIG (reference sequence). This CDR3 region has 12 residues. The V end was cut by 4 bases, the J end by 10 bases, with 11 bases between. CDR3 sequence reads: CAWTGFRSPLHF. The CDR3 DNA reads TGTGCCTGGACAGGGTTTCGATCACCCCTCCACTTT.

The V call is TRBV5-1, the J call TRBJ2-5; TRBD2 matches at 8 bases. Germline V gene data show CDR1 as SGHRS and CDR2 as YFSETQ. The CDR3 loop spans 15 amino acids. Trimming took 0 bases from V and 4 from J; bases not matched to a gene: 5. The chain's CDR3 is CASSLAGGEAETQYF. Written as DNA, the CDR3 is TGCGCCAGCAGCTTGGCCGGGGGGGAGGCAGAGACCCAGTACTTC.

The sample holds one count of this clone. The V and J genes are TRBV5-1 and TRBJ2-1; D is possibly TRBD2 (6 bases). The CDR3 contains 13 residues. The V end lost 3 bases, the J end lost 4 bases, and 8 bases lay between the germline ends. CDR1 and CDR2 (germline): SGHRS, YFSETQ. As DNA, the CDR3 is TGCGCCAGCAGCTGGGGGGTATACAATGAGCAGTTCTTC. This gives the protein CASSWGVYNEQFF.

The CDR3 protein is CAWGRAGGEGIDEQFF. CDR3 DNA sequence: TGTGCCTGGGGTAGAGCGGGGGGGGAGGGGATCGATGAGCAGTTCTTC. The chain carries TRBV30 and TRBJ2-1, with TRBD2 matching 10 bases. The germline V gene has CDR1 GTSNPN and CDR2 SVGIG (reference sequence). The trim removed 5 bases at V and 8 bases at J, leaving 15 bases unmatched. The CDR3 contains 16 residues.

This CDR3 is CASTRVRTNTGELFF. The CDR3 DNA is TGTGCCAGCACCAGGGTCAGAACGAACACCGGGGAGCTGTTTTTT. The chain uses TRBV2 and TRBJ2-2, with a weak D call TRBD1 (5 bases). CDR3 length: 15 amino acids. Deletions cut 7 bases from V and 0 bases from J, with 12 bases between. Germline CDR1 and CDR2: SNHLY and FYNNEI.

Only a few counts were recorded for this clone. DNA of the CDR3: TGTGCCAGCCAGCGGGAGGCGTTAGCCGGGGAGCTGTTTTTT. Protein sequence: CASQREALAGELFF. The gene calls are TRBV7-2 and TRBJ2-2; 9 positions match TRBD2. V lost 8 bases to trimming and J lost 6 bases; unmatched junction nucleotides: 7. The CDR3 length is 14 residues. Germline-derived CDR1 and CDR2 are SGHTA and FQGNSA.

The rearrangement links TRBV5-6 to TRBJ2-7, with D possibly being TRBD1 (6 bases). V gave up 7 bases and J gave up 3 bases, with 20 bases separating them. This CDR3 is built from 15 residues. Germline CDR1 and CDR2: SGHDT and YYEEEE. The CDR3 DNA sequence: TGTGCCAGCGCCACAGGGATATCTGAGGTCTACGAGCAGTACTTC. Its translation is CASATGISEVYEQYF. Combining the CDR3 with reference TRBV5-6 and TRBJ2-7 gives the whole variable domain DAGVTQSPTHLIKTRGQQVTLRCSPKSGHDTVSWYQQALGQGPQFIFQYYEEEERQRGNFPDRFSGHQFPNYSSELNVNALLLGDSALYLCASATGISEVYEQYFGPGTRLTVT.

The chain uses TRBV19 and TRBJ1-5; 7 bases map to TRBD1. Germline V gene lookup returns CDR1 LNHDA and CDR2 SQIVND (reference sequence). The CDR3 consists of 14 residues. V shed 7 bases, J shed 4 bases, and the junction held 7 bases outside the gene matches. In nucleotides, the CDR3 is TGTGCCAGTATCCCGACAGGGAGGAATCAGCCCCAGCATTTT. Translated, it gives CASIPTGRNQPQHF.

The rearrangement links TRBV6-6 to TRBJ2-1; 8 bases line up with TRBD2. CDR3 size: 15 residues. In germline, CDR1 is MNHNY, CDR2 SVGAGI (reference sequence). The junction had 6 bases not matched to a gene; V was cut back by 4 bases and J by 4 bases. For the CDR3, the DNA is TGTGCCAGCAGTTCCCCCCAGCGGGGGTACAATGAGCAGTTCTTC. Encoded protein: CASSSPQRGYNEQFF.

In its sample, this clone was seen once. The V call is TRBV15, the J call TRBJ1-1; D not certain. The CDR3 runs 16 residues. Between the trimmed V and J ends, which lost 0 bases and 0 bases, there was a span of 11 bases. CDR1 is LNHNV, CDR2 YYDKDF, per germline (reference sequence). DNA for the CDR3: TGTGCCACCAGCAGAGATCTGGTTGGCATGAACACTGAAGCTTTCTTT. It encodes CATSRDLVGMNTEAFF.

The V and J genes are TRBV6-5 and TRBJ1-5; no firm D call. With 6 bases removed from V and 0 bases from J, the gap between germline ends came to 9 bases. Germline V gives CDR1 MNHEY, CDR2 SVGAGI. The CDR3 length is 14 residues. CDR3 bases: TGTGCCAGCAGCCCCCGAGGTAGCAATCAGCCCCAGCATTTT. Amino acids: CASSPRGSNQPQHF.

The chain links TRBV7-9 to TRBJ2-4, with 7 nucleotides matching TRBD2. This CDR3 is 15 amino acids long. Germline-derived CDR1 and CDR2 are SEHNR and FQNEAQ (reference sequence). Unmatched junction bases numbered 16, after V lost 5 bases and J lost 12 bases. Here the CDR3 reads CASSARTRGAGDQYF. The DNA for the CDR3 is TGTGCCAGCAGCGCCAGGACTAGAGGGGCTGGGGATCAGTACTTC.

V is TRBV6-5 and J is TRBJ2-2, with D unresolved. The germline CDR1 and CDR2 sequences are MNHEY and SVGAGI. The CDR3 is made up of 15 amino acids. V shed 5 bases and J shed 4 bases, with 14 bases lying between them. CDR3 sequence (DNA): TGTGCCAGCAGTGCCATGGTAGCTGGCACCGGGGAGCTGTTTTTT. Protein: CASSAMVAGTGELFF.

This chain uses TRBV18 with TRBJ2-7, with D possibly TRBD1 on 5 matching bases. The CDR3 covers 14 residues. The V end lost 3 bases, the J end lost 1 base, and 10 bases lay between the germline ends. In germline, CDR1 is KGHSH, CDR2 LQKENI. The CDR3 DNA reads TGTGCCAGCTCACCCAGTCAGGGTTCCTACGAGCAGTACTTC. The encoded protein is CASSPSQGSYEQYF. The full variable domain, with the rest looked up from reference TRBV18 and TRBJ2-7, is NAGVMQNPRHLVRRRGQEARLRCSPMKGHSHVYWYRQLPEEGLKFMVYLQKENIIDESGMPKERFSAEFPKEGPSILRIQQVVRGDSAAYFCASSPSQGSYEQYFGPGTRLTVT.

The genes are TRBV4-2 and TRBJ1-3; D gene unclear. The germline V gene has CDR1 LGHNA and CDR2 YNFKEQ. The CDR3 has 15 amino acids. The ends were cut back, 0 bases at V and 0 bases at J, with 6 bases in the middle. The CDR3 protein is CASSQDPSSGNTIYF. CDR3 bases: TGTGCCAGCAGCCAAGACCCGAGCTCTGGAAACACCATATATTTT.

The CDR3 DNA follows: TGTGCCAGCAGTCATACATACAGGGGCCACGAGCAGTACTTC. It translates to CASSHTYRGHEQYF. V usage is TRBV6-5 and J usage is TRBJ2-5; 7 positions agree with TRBD1. The J call may be wrong; the DNA end is better matched by TRBJ2-7. The CDR3 is made up of 14 amino acids. Germline V CDR1 and CDR2: MNHEY, SVGAGI.

Of note for this clone: Within the sample, other DNA sequences also encode this same CDR3. The chain combines TRBV19 with TRBJ2-3; no reliable D call. The CDR3 runs to 11 residues. Germline values: CDR1 LNHDA, CDR2 SQIVND (reference sequence). Trimming left V 4 bases short and J 5 bases short, with 4 bases between. For the CDR3, the DNA is TGTGCCAGTAGTACGGGAGATACGCAGTATTTT. The encoded protein is CASSTGDTQYF.

Here the CDR3 reads CASSPHRETNYGYTF. In nucleotides, the CDR3 is TGTGCCAGCAGCCCCCACAGGGAAACTAACTATGGCTACACCTTC. The chain carries TRBV5-4 and TRBJ1-2, with D possibly TRBD1 on 6 matching bases. V lost 4 bases to trimming and J lost 0 bases, with 13 bases between them. CDR3 length equals 15 residues. Germline V gene sequence: CDR1 SGHNT, CDR2 YYREEE (reference sequence).

The rearrangement links TRBV28 to TRBJ1-5; D remains ambiguous. Trimming removed 2 bases from V and 1 base from J, with 6 bases in between. In germline, CDR1 is MDHEN, CDR2 SYDVKM. The CDR3 has 14 amino acids. The CDR3 region has the DNA TGTGCCAGCAGTTTAGGTCGGAGCAATCAGCCCCAGCATTTT. As protein: CASSLGRSNQPQHF.

This chain joins TRBV7-9 and TRBJ2-7; D not certain. Germline assignment: CDR1 SEHNR and CDR2 FQNEAQ (reference sequence). Deletions cut 1 base from V and 0 bases from J, with 13 bases between. The CDR3 has 16 amino acids. The CDR3 nucleotides read TGTGCCAGCAGCTTAGGTGACTCGATATCCTCCTACGAGCAGTACTTC. Protein: CASSLGDSISSYEQYF. Full variable domain (missing parts from reference TRBV7-9 and TRBJ2-7): DTGVSQNPRHKITKRGQNVTFRCDPISEHNRLYWYRQTLGQGPEFLTYFQNEAQLEKSRLLSDRFSAERPKGSFSTLEIQRTEQGDSAMYLCASSLGDSISSYEQYFGPGTRLTVT.

The gene calls are TRBV6-5 and TRBJ1-6, with D unclear. CDR3 size: 14 residues. Germline CDR1 reads MNHEY; CDR2 reads SVGAGI. V lost 0 bases and J lost 9, with 9 bases in between. The CDR3 reads CASSYSQSPSPLHF. The CDR3, as DNA: TGTGCCAGCAGTTACTCTCAGTCCCCTTCACCCCTCCACTTT.

This clone came up a few times. The chain is built from TRBV6-1 and TRBJ2-3; 10 bases are a match to TRBD1. The CDR3 is 14 residues long. The V gene's germline CDR1 is MNHNS and CDR2 SASEGT. Trimming removed 8 bases from V and 1 base from J; junction bases left unmatched: 3. The CDR3 sequence is CASPGQGGTDTQYF. The DNA for the CDR3 is TGTGCCAGCCCCGGACAGGGGGGCACAGATACGCAGTATTTT.